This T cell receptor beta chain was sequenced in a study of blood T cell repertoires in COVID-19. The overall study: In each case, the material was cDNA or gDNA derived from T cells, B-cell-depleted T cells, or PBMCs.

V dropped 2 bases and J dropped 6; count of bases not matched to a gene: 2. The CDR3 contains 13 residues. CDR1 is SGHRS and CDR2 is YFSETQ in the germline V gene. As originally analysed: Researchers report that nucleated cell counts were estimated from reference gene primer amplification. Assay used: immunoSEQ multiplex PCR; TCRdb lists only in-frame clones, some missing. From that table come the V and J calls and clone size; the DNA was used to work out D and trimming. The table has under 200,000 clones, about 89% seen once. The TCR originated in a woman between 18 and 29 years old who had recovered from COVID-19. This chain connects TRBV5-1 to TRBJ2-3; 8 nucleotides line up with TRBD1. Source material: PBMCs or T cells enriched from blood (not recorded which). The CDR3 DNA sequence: TGCGCCAGCAGCTTTGGACAGGGCGATACGCAGTATTTT. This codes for CASSFGQGDTQYF.